The 28 T cell receptor beta chains below all came from one sample that was sequenced in a study of T cell responses to AZD1222 COVID-19 vaccine. Using immunoSEQ multiplex PCR, the repertoire was profiled, and TCRdb retains in-frame clones only, with some absent. The sample consists of about 210,000 clones, around 94% of them appearing once. The starting material was peripheral blood, obtained 28 days after the second dose of the MenACWY control vaccine. The receptor source for this set is an adult who received the MenACWY meningococcal vaccine as a control.

This chain joins TRBV9 and TRBJ2-6, with 14 bases identical to TRBD2. V lost 4 bases to trimming and J lost 0 bases; unmatched junction nucleotides: 12. CDR1 and CDR2 from the germline V gene are SGDLS and YYNGEE. The CDR3 is made up of 21 amino acids. The CDR3 DNA is TGTGCCAGCAGCTCCTGGACTAGCGGGGGGCCGGGCCCCTCTGGGGCCAACGTCCTGACTTTC. It codes for CASSSWTSGGPGPSGANVLTF.

The chain combines TRBV2 with TRBJ2-7, with TRBD1 as a possible D gene (6 bases). Trimming left V 6 bases short and J 4 bases short, with 10 bases between. Germline V gene data show CDR1 as SNHLY and CDR2 as FYNNEI. CDR3 length equals 12 residues. CDR3 nucleotide sequence: TGTGCCAGCAGCGGGACAATATACGAGCAGTACTTC. Translated, it gives CASSGTIYEQYF.

Relative to its sample, this clone is medium-sized. V gene TRBV6-5 combines with J gene TRBJ1-1; 10 bases agree with TRBD1. J gave up 5 bases and V 7 bases, and 7 bases lay outside the gene matches. Germline CDR1 and CDR2: MNHEY and SVGAGI. There are 14 residues in the CDR3. Here the CDR3 DNA reads TGTGCCAGCACCGAAGGGACAGGGGAGACTGAAGCTTTCTTT. The encoded protein is CASTEGTGETEAFF.

This clone has a single count. The chain joins TRBV16 to TRBJ1-3; 8 positions match TRBD1. The germline gives CDR1 KGHSY, CDR2 FQNENV. With 0 bases clipped from V and 6 bases from J, the junction kept 4 bases outside the gene matches. The CDR3 consists of 15 residues. The DNA for the CDR3 is TGTGCCAGCAGCCAATCCGCGACAGGGGCAAACACCATATATTTT. As protein: CASSQSATGANTIYF.

This chain uses TRBV27 with TRBJ1-1, with unresolved D. Trimming removed 3 bases from V and 8 bases from J, with 13 bases in between. In germline, CDR1 is MNHEY, CDR2 SMNVEV (reference sequence). The CDR3 loop spans 13 amino acids. CDR3 nucleotide sequence: TGTGCCAGCAGTTTGGCAGGAGGGCGGGAAGCTTTCTTT. Translated: CASSLAGGREAFF.

This clone was seen once. The chain couples TRBV28 to TRBJ2-6, with 9 bases fitting TRBD2. This CDR3 contains 17 residues. Germline V gene sequence: CDR1 MDHEN, CDR2 SYDVKM. J lost 3 bases, V lost 7 bases, and 10 bases had no gene match. The CDR3 spells CASTPAGGTGGANVLTF. CDR3 bases: TGTGCCAGCACCCCTGCGGGGGGGACGGGTGGGGCCAACGTCCTGACTTTC.

This chain uses TRBV5-5 with TRBJ1-5; D ambiguous. Looked up from germline, CDR1 is SGHKS and CDR2 is YYEKEE (reference sequence). The V gene lost 4 bases and the J gene lost 2 bases, with 7 bases spanning the gap. The CDR3 is made up of 13 amino acids. This CDR3 is CASSVDGNQPQHF. The CDR3 DNA sequence: TGTGCCAGCAGCGTGGACGGCAATCAGCCCCAGCATTTT.

The V call is TRBV9, the J call TRBJ2-1; D unresolved. CDR3 length: 15 amino acids. Germline CDR1 SGDLS, CDR2 YYNGEE. The ends were cut back, 4 bases at V and 0 bases at J, with 11 bases in the middle. The CDR3 nucleotides read TGTGCCAGCAGCTCTCGATCCAGCTCCTACAATGAGCAGTTCTTC. This sequence encodes CASSSRSSSYNEQFF.

The chain couples TRBV4-3 to TRBJ1-3; TRBD1 is a possible D gene (5 bases). The CDR3 loop spans 16 amino acids. Deletions cut 0 bases from V and 1 base from J, with 10 bases between. CDR1 and CDR2 from the germline V gene are LGHNA and YSLEER. CDR3 DNA sequence: TGCGCCAGCAGCCAAGATAGCGCAGGGTCTGGAAACACCATATATTTT. Its protein is CASSQDSAGSGNTIYF.

CDR3 bases: TGTGCCAGCAGCCCCCCCGACAGCGGGGAGACCCAGTACTTC. It is translated as CASSPPDSGETQYF. This sequence joins TRBV28 and TRBJ2-5, with a possible D match to TRBD2 (6 bases). CDR3 length: 14 amino acids. V lost 6 bases and J 5 bases, leaving 16 bases between the germline ends. Looked up from germline, CDR1 is MDHEN and CDR2 is SYDVKM.

J is TRBJ1-5 and V is TRBV30, with TRBD1 matching 7 bases. Germline lookup yields CDR1 GTSNPN and CDR2 SVGIG (reference sequence). The V segment lost 1 base and the J segment 9 bases; nucleotides outside the gene matches: 6. CDR3 length: 13 amino acids. The CDR3, as DNA: TGTGCCTGGAGTGGGGACAGCTCGGGGCCCCAGCATTTT. As protein: CAWSGDSSGPQHF.

V and J are TRBV27 and TRBJ2-1; 10 bases align to TRBD2. The V segment lost 2 bases and the J segment 8 bases; nucleotides outside the gene matches: 6. Looked up from germline, CDR1 is MNHEY and CDR2 is SMNVEV (reference sequence). The CDR3 runs to 15 residues. CDR3: CASSLVAGGPHEQFF. The CDR3 DNA sequence: TGTGCCAGCAGTTTAGTAGCGGGAGGACCACATGAGCAGTTCTTC.

The chain employs TRBV19 and TRBJ2-7; 8 nucleotides agree with TRBD1. Trimming cost V 3 bases and J 2 bases; bases outside gene matches: 3. This CDR3 is 14 amino acids long. Germline CDR1 LNHDA, CDR2 SQIVND (reference sequence). CDR3: CASSISGGAYEQYF. The CDR3, as DNA: TGTGCCAGTAGTATTTCAGGGGGCGCCTACGAGCAGTACTTC.

V is TRBV5-1 and J is TRBJ2-5; a weak D match, TRBD2 (5 bases). The germline V and J ends were trimmed by 0 bases and 7 bases, with 10 bases remaining between them. Germline V gene data show CDR1 as SGHRS and CDR2 as YFSETQ. This CDR3 spans 13 amino acids. The CDR3 bases are TGCGCCAGCAGCTTGGACGGACTCGGGACCCAGTACTTC. It encodes CASSLDGLGTQYF.

V gene TRBV28 combines with J gene TRBJ1-5; TRBD1 matches 10 bases. The V gene end was trimmed by 3 bases and the J gene end by 7 bases; junction bases not matched to a gene: 6. This CDR3 is built from 15 residues. Germline-derived CDR1 and CDR2 are MDHEN and SYDVKM. The CDR3 nucleotides read TGTGCCAGCAGTTTTGGGACAGGGGTCTCCCAGCCCCAGCATTTT. It encodes CASSFGTGVSQPQHF. Combining the CDR3 with reference TRBV28 and TRBJ1-5 gives the whole variable domain DVKVTQSSRYLVKRTGEKVFLECVQDMDHENMFWYRQDPGLGLRLIYFSYDVKMKEKGDIPEGYSVSREKKERFSLILESASTNQTSMYLCASSFGTGVSQPQHFGDGTRLSIL.

The gene calls are TRBV5-5 and TRBJ1-4; D uncertain. V was pared by 1 base and J by 0 bases, with 4 bases between. Germline V gene lookup returns CDR1 SGHKS and CDR2 YYEKEE (reference sequence). This CDR3 is built from 14 residues. CDR3 sequence (DNA): TGTGCCAGCAGCTTGATCGCAACTAATGAAAAACTGTTTTTT. Protein product: CASSLIATNEKLFF.

The genes are TRBV15 and TRBJ1-1; D is undetermined. Germline CDR1 is LNHNV and CDR2 is YYDKDF (reference sequence). V was trimmed by 7 bases and J by 0 bases, leaving 15 bases between them. CDR3 size: 15 residues. The CDR3 region is CATKELVLMNTEAFF. CDR3 DNA: TGTGCCACCAAGGAATTAGTCCTAATGAACACTGAAGCTTTCTTT.

This rearrangement joins TRBV6-5 to TRBJ2-1; 8 positions agree with TRBD2. There are 15 residues in the CDR3. Germline-derived CDR1 and CDR2 are MNHEY and SVGAGI. With V trimmed by 6 bases and J by 5 bases, 9 bases remained unmatched. Here the CDR3 reads CASSPLGGGHNEQFF. In DNA, the CDR3 is TGTGCCAGCAGCCCCCTCGGCGGGGGGCACAATGAGCAGTTCTTC.

The V call is TRBV11-3, the J call TRBJ1-1; possibly TRBD1 for D (5 bases). From germline, CDR1 is SGHNT and CDR2 YENEEA. V lost 3 bases and J 3 bases, leaving 8 bases between the germline ends. CDR3 size: 13 residues. The DNA of the CDR3 is TGTGCCAGCAGCTTGATGACAGACACTGAAGCTTTCTTT. It translates to CASSLMTDTEAFF.

The chain joins TRBV2 to TRBJ1-2; 7 nucleotides align to TRBD1. The J segment lost 8 bases and the V segment lost 6 bases, leaving 9 bases of the junction unmatched. Germline CDR1 and CDR2: SNHLY and FYNNEI. The CDR3 covers 13 residues. CDR3 sequence reads: CASRPGQSEGYTF. CDR3 nucleotide sequence: TGTGCCAGCAGGCCGGGACAGAGTGAAGGCTACACCTTC.

The chain combines TRBV6-5 with TRBJ2-7; D tentatively reads TRBD1 or TRBD2 (5 bases each). This CDR3 is built from 14 residues. CDR1 is MNHEY, CDR2 SVGAGI, per germline. V was clipped by 5 bases and J by 1 base, with 12 bases between them. The CDR3 DNA reads TGTGCCAGCAGTCCCCGGGACGGTTCCTACGAGCAGTACTTC. This translates into CASSPRDGSYEQYF.

Comments on this clone: Other DNA sequences in the same sample also yield this CDR3. CDR3 region: CASSLGQADNSPLHF. As DNA, the CDR3 is TGTGCCAGCAGCTTGGGACAGGCAGATAATTCACCCCTCCACTTT. The rearrangement joins TRBV7-9 to TRBJ1-6; 8 positions match TRBD1. CDR3 size: 15 residues. The germline V gene has CDR1 SEHNR and CDR2 FQNEAQ (reference sequence). V shed 3 bases and J 5 bases; nucleotides not matched to a gene: 3.

V is TRBV27 and J is TRBJ2-7; 10 nucleotides match TRBD1. The junction had 7 bases not matched to a gene; V was cut back by 4 bases and J by 4 bases. CDR1 is MNHEY, CDR2 SMNVEV, per germline (reference sequence). CDR3 length equals 15 residues. The CDR3 is CASSSRQGASYEQYF. As DNA, the CDR3 is TGTGCCAGCAGTTCTAGACAGGGGGCGAGTTACGAGCAGTACTTC.

The V and J genes are TRBV28 and TRBJ1-2; D perhaps matches TRBD1 (5 bases). This CDR3 comprises 13 residues. V lost 5 bases and J 8 bases, leaving 15 bases between the germline ends. Germline V gives CDR1 MDHEN, CDR2 SYDVKM. CDR3: CASSRLGPQGYTF. CDR3 bases: TGTGCCAGCAGTCGCCTGGGACCTCAAGGCTACACCTTC.

The chain employs TRBV19 and TRBJ1-1; a weak D match, TRBD1 (5 bases). Germline V gene lookup returns CDR1 LNHDA and CDR2 SQIVND (reference sequence). V was trimmed by 3 bases and J by 4 bases, leaving 9 bases between them. The CDR3 is 13 amino acids. The CDR3 reads CASSMWGITEAFF. The CDR3, as DNA: TGTGCCAGTAGTATGTGGGGGATCACTGAAGCTTTCTTT. Combining the CDR3 with reference TRBV19 and TRBJ1-1 gives the whole variable domain DGGITQSPKYLFRKEGQNVTLSCEQNLNHDAMYWYRQDPGQGLRLIYYSQIVNDFQKGDIAEGYSVSREKKESFPLTVTSAQKNPTAFYLCASSMWGITEAFFGQGTRLTVV.

The chain couples TRBV7-8 to TRBJ2-2, with TRBD2 matching over 13 bases. Germline CDR1 and CDR2: SGHVS and FQNEAQ. The CDR3 extends over 17 amino acids. V lost 3 bases and J lost 1; bases outside the gene matches: 2. The CDR3 loop reads CASSFRTSGGNTGELFF. CDR3 nucleotide sequence: TGTGCCAGCAGCTTTAGGACTAGCGGGGGGAACACCGGGGAGCTGTTTTTT.

The chain joins TRBV5-6 to TRBJ1-1; D is ambiguous. The germline V gene encodes CDR1 SGHDT and CDR2 YYEEEE. Trimming removed 0 bases at V and 3 bases at J, with 12 bases between. This CDR3 has 15 residues. CDR3 DNA: TGTGCCAGCAGCTTGGGGGTCGGATGGGACACTGAAGCTTTCTTT. Translated, it gives CASSLGVGWDTEAFF.

This clone appeared a few times. This sequence joins TRBV5-1 and TRBJ1-6; D ambiguous. Germline V gives CDR1 SGHRS, CDR2 YFSETQ. Trimming removed 5 bases at V and 7 bases at J, with 10 bases between. CDR3 length equals 13 residues. For the CDR3, the DNA is TGCGCCAGCAGACGGGAGGGCAATTCACCCCTCCACTTT. It encodes CASRREGNSPLHF.